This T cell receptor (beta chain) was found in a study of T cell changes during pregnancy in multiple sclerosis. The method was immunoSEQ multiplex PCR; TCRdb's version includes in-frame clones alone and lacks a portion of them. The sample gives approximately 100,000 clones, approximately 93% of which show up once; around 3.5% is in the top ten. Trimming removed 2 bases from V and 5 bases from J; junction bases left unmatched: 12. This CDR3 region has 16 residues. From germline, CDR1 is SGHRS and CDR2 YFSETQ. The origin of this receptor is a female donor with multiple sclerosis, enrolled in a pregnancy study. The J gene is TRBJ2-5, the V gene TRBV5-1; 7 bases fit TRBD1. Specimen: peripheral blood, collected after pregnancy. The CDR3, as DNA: TGCGCCAGCAGCTTACAACAAAGACAGGGTATGGAGACCCAGTACTTC. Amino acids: CASSLQQRQGMETQYF. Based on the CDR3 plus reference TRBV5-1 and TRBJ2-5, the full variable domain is KAGVTQTPRYLIKTRGQQVTLSCSPISGHRSVSWYQQTPGQGLQFLFEYFSETQRNKGNFPGRFSGRQFSNSRSEMNVSTLELGDSALYLCASSLQQRQGMETQYFGPGTRLLVL.